The present entry profiles one T cell receptor beta chain with its context. This record comes from a study of blood T cell repertoires in COVID-19. Study details: Samples taken during acute and convalescent COVID-19 were collected in the United States, Italy and Spain. T cells, B-cell-depleted T cells, or PBMCs supplied cDNA or gDNA.

CDR1 and CDR2 from the germline V gene are KGHSH and LQKENI. The CDR3 contains 16 residues. With V trimmed by 4 bases and J by 5 bases, 8 bases remained unmatched. Profiled with immunoSEQ multiplex PCR; TCRdb holds only in-frame clones, not every one. The sample records tens of thousands of clones, 70% to 80% being singletons. Sequenced input: peripheral blood. The clonotype comes from a man between 65 and 80 years old with COVID-19, enrolled during active disease. The rearrangement links TRBV18 to TRBJ1-1; 12 positions match TRBD1. The CDR3 protein is CASSQGTGGFLTEAFF. CDR3 DNA: TGTGCCAGCTCACAGGGGACAGGGGGCTTTTTGACTGAAGCTTTCTTT.